A single sample is the source of the 19 T cell receptor beta chains below, sequenced in a study of blood T cell repertoires in COVID-19. Libraries were prepared by immunoSEQ multiplex PCR; TCRdb keeps only in-frame clonotypes and omits some of them. The profile covers about 250,000 clones, with about 88% appearing a single time and 3% taken by the ten largest. The sequencing input was PBMCs or T cells enriched from blood (not recorded which). Receptors were obtained from a woman aged 45-59 years who had recovered from COVID-19.

This clone occurred a few times. J is TRBJ2-7 and V is TRBV28, with 11 nucleotides matching TRBD2. The CDR3 has 16 amino acids. Trimming at V came to 4 bases and at J to 1 base, leaving 6 bases not matched to a gene. The germline CDR1 and CDR2 sequences are MDHEN and SYDVKM. The CDR3 DNA follows: TGTGCCAGCAGTTCCAACCGACTAGCGGGGTCCTACGAGCAGTACTTC. Translated: CASSSNRLAGSYEQYF.

The chain uses TRBV12-3 or TRBV12-4 and TRBJ1-1; the D is unclear. V was trimmed by 3 bases and J by 5 bases, leaving 10 bases between them. The CDR3 length is 13 residues. The CDR3: CASSFFSGTEAFF. The CDR3 nucleotides read TGTGCCAGCAGTTTTTTCAGCGGGACTGAAGCTTTCTTT.

This clone came up once. The rearrangement uses TRBV10-3 and TRBJ2-7; TRBD2 agrees at 7 bases. This CDR3 is 14 amino acids long. The germline V gene has CDR1 ENHRY and CDR2 SYGVKD. With 7 bases clipped from V and 3 bases from J, the junction kept 9 bases outside the gene matches. The CDR3: CAITPTRGSYEQYF. For the CDR3, the DNA is TGTGCCATCACCCCGACTCGCGGGAGCTACGAGCAGTACTTC.

This clone was seen once. V is TRBV5-1 and J is TRBJ2-5, with D perhaps matching TRBD2 (5 bases). CDR3 length: 11 amino acids. Germline V gene lookup returns CDR1 SGHRS and CDR2 YFSETQ. V lost 4 bases, J lost 5 bases, and 6 bases lay in between. CDR3 amino acids: CASSREETQYF. DNA for the CDR3: TGCGCCAGCAGCAGGGAGGAGACCCAGTACTTC.

V is TRBV20-1 and J is TRBJ1-2, with a possible D match to TRBD1 (5 bases). V lost 3 bases, J lost 0 bases, and 14 bases lay in between. The CDR3 spans 15 residues. Germline CDR1 DFQATT, CDR2 SNEGSKA (reference sequence). CDR3: CSASPIGGANYGYTF. CDR3 bases: TGCAGTGCTAGTCCTATTGGGGGGGCTAACTATGGCTACACCTTC.

This sequence joins TRBV23-1 and TRBJ2-7; TRBD2 aligns across 7 bases. TRBV23-1 is assigned to the ORF class and has an uncertain function. This CDR3 has 14 residues. V lost 4 bases to trimming and J lost 2 bases; unmatched junction nucleotides: 5. CDR3 sequence: CASSRRGEPYEQYF. The CDR3 coding sequence is TGCGCCAGCAGTCGTCGGGGGGAGCCCTACGAGCAGTACTTC.

The chain uses TRBV6-5 and TRBJ1-1; D gene uncertain. The CDR3 sequence is 13 residues long. V shed 5 bases and J shed 1 base, with 8 bases lying between them. Germline CDR1 is MNHEY and CDR2 is SVGAGI. CDR3 DNA: TGTGCCAGCAGTCTCACATGGAACACTGAAGCTTTCTTT. This codes for CASSLTWNTEAFF.

The rearrangement uses TRBV19 and TRBJ1-5; 9 nucleotides line up with TRBD1. Germline V lookup: CDR1 LNHDA, CDR2 SQIVND (reference sequence). This CDR3 spans 17 amino acids. V trimming: 6 bases; J trimming: 0 bases; junction bases outside the gene matches: 9. The CDR3 DNA reads as TGTGCCAGTAGAGCCGGACAGGGGCCTTATAGCAATCAGCCCCAGCATTTT. It encodes CASRAGQGPYSNQPQHF.

The chain combines TRBV19 with TRBJ2-2, with D maybe TRBD1 (5 bases). The germline CDR1 and CDR2 sequences are LNHDA and SQIVND (reference sequence). Trimming cost V 5 bases and J 7 bases, with 11 bases left between them. CDR3 length: 13 amino acids. CDR3: CASSPTGGGELFF. In DNA, the CDR3 is TGTGCCAGTAGTCCTACAGGCGGCGGGGAGCTGTTTTTT.

This sequence joins TRBV28 and TRBJ1-5; D uncertain. The germline gives CDR1 MDHEN, CDR2 SYDVKM. This CDR3 has 13 amino acids. Trimming stripped 1 base from V and 7 bases from J, with 8 bases between. The CDR3 loop is CASSLFTNQPQHF. The CDR3 DNA reads as TGTGCCAGCAGTTTATTTACTAACCAGCCCCAGCATTTT.

This rearrangement joins TRBV28 to TRBJ2-7; D perhaps matches TRBD1 (5 bases). The germline CDR1 and CDR2 sequences are MDHEN and SYDVKM. The CDR3 spans 12 residues. The V end lost 6 bases, the J end lost 2 bases, and 8 bases lay between the germline ends. CDR3 sequence: CASRGQTYEQYF. Here the CDR3 DNA reads TGTGCCAGCAGGGGGCAGACCTACGAGCAGTACTTC.

V usage is TRBV28 and J usage is TRBJ1-5; D remains ambiguous. This CDR3 comprises 12 residues. Between the trimmed V and J ends, which lost 3 bases and 6 bases, there was a span of 6 bases. CDR1 and CDR2 (germline): MDHEN, SYDVKM. CDR3 DNA: TGTGCCAGCAGTTTTTCATCTCAGCCCCAGCATTTT. Its protein is CASSFSSQPQHF.

The V and J genes are TRBV7-2 and TRBJ1-5; TRBD1 agrees at 8 bases. The trim removed 5 bases at V and 3 bases at J, leaving 3 bases unmatched. CDR3 length: 14 residues. CDR1 is SGHTA and CDR2 is FQGNSA in the germline V gene. CDR3 DNA sequence: TGTGCCAGCAGCAACAGGGGGTCCAATCAGCCCCAGCATTTT. It translates to CASSNRGSNQPQHF.

The chain employs TRBV3-1 (or the pseudogene TRBV3-2) and TRBJ2-1; 8 nucleotides align to TRBD1. Germline loops: CDR1 LGHDT, CDR2 YNNKEL (reference sequence). The J segment lost 7 bases and the V segment lost 0 bases, leaving 8 bases of the junction unmatched. This CDR3 has 16 amino acids. The CDR3 is CASSQDWTGPGNEQFF. In DNA, the CDR3 is TGTGCCAGCAGCCAAGATTGGACAGGGCCCGGGAATGAGCAGTTCTTC.

V usage is TRBV28 and J usage is TRBJ1-2, with a weak D call TRBD1 (5 bases). V was trimmed by 3 bases and J by 7 bases, leaving 15 bases between them. CDR3 length equals 14 residues. Germline V gene lookup returns CDR1 MDHEN and CDR2 SYDVKM. CDR3 bases: TGTGCCAGCAGTTTGCTCAGGGTTTTAAGTGGCTACACCTTC. It codes for CASSLLRVLSGYTF.

This chain joins TRBV27 and TRBJ1-2, with TRBD1 as a possible D gene (5 bases). Trimming removed 3 bases from V and 8 bases from J, with 22 bases in between. This CDR3 spans 16 amino acids. Germline loops: CDR1 MNHEY, CDR2 SMNVEV (reference sequence). CDR3 nucleotides: TGTGCCAGCAGTTTCACCCTCATGGGGACTAGGAACGGCTACACCTTC. Translated: CASSFTLMGTRNGYTF.

The gene calls are TRBV7-6 and TRBJ2-2; D ambiguous. The CDR3 covers 13 residues. Germline CDR1 and CDR2: SGHVS and FNYEAQ. V lost 4 bases and J 2 bases, leaving 5 bases between the germline ends. The DNA of the CDR3 is TGTGCCAGCAGCTCGGTAAACACCGGGGAGCTGTTTTTT. The encoded protein is CASSSVNTGELFF. Combining the CDR3 with reference TRBV7-6 and TRBJ2-2 gives the whole variable domain GAGVSQSPRYKVTKRGQDVALRCDPISGHVSLYWYRQALGQGPEFLTYFNYEAQQDKSGLPNDRFSAERPEGSISTLTIQRTEQRDSAMYRCASSSVNTGELFFGEGSRLTVL.

This clone was detected only a few times. The chain employs TRBV6-1 and TRBJ2-3; weak D call: TRBD2 (6 bases). Germline values: CDR1 MNHNS, CDR2 SASEGT. The CDR3 is 14 amino acids. Trimming left V 3 bases short and J 7 bases short, with 14 bases between. The CDR3 loop reads CASSELVGGYTQYF. The CDR3 bases are TGTGCCAGCAGTGAGCTAGTAGGAGGGTATACGCAGTATTTT.

This chain joins TRBV28 and TRBJ1-2; the match to TRBD1 covers 7 bases. This CDR3 has 15 residues. V shed 6 bases and J 6 bases; nucleotides not matched to a gene: 13. Per the germline V gene, CDR1 is MDHEN and CDR2 is SYDVKM. Here the CDR3 reads CASSLTAGGWDGYTF. In DNA, the CDR3 is TGTGCCAGCAGCCTCACCGCAGGGGGGTGGGATGGCTACACCTTC.